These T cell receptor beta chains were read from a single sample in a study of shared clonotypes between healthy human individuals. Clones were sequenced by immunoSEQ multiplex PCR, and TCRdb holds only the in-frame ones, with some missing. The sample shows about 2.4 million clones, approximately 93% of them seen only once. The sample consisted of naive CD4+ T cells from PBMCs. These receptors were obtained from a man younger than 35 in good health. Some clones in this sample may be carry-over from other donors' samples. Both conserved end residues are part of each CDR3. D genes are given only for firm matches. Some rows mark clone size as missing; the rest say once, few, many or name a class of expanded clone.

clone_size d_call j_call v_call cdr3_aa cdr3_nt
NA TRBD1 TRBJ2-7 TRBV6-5 CASRRRDRYEQYF TGTGCCAGCAGACGCCGGGACAGATACGAGCAGTACTTC
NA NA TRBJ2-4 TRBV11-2 CASSPLRAKNIQYF TGTGCCAGCAGCCCACTCCGAGCCAAAAACATTCAGTACTTC
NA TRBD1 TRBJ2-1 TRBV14 CASSRSTGGSYNEQFF TGTGCCAGCAGCCGAAGTACAGGGGGTTCCTACAATGAGCAGTTCTTC
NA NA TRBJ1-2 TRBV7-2 CASSSLGGGYGYTF TGTGCCAGCAGCTCCCTCGGGGGCGGATATGGCTACACCTTC
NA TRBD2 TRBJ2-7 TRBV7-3 CASSLSASGSLEQYF TGTGCCAGCAGCTTATCGGCTAGCGGGAGTCTCGAGCAGTACTTC
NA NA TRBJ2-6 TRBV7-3 CASSPDYSGANVLTF TGTGCCAGCAGCCCGGACTACTCTGGGGCCAACGTCCTGACTTTC
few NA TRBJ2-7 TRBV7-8 CASSSTYEQYF TGTGCCAGCAGCTCGACCTACGAGCAGTACTTC
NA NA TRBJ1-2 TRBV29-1 CSVGDGRGGGYTF TGCAGCGTTGGAGACGGAAGGGGTGGAGGCTACACCTTC
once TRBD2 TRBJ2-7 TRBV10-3 CAISREGETGQYF TGTGCCATCAGCCGGGAGGGGGAAACCGGGCAGTACTTC
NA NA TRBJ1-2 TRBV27 CASRGWGADGYTF TGTGCCAGCAGAGGTTGGGGGGCAGATGGCTACACCTTC
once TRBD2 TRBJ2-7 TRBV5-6 CASSSLGTSGSRGSEQYF TGTGCCAGCAGCTCGCTGGGGACTAGCGGGAGTCGGGGTTCCGAGCAGTACTTC
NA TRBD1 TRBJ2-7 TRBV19 CASSIRPGQGPPYEQYF TGTGCCAGTAGTATCCGACCGGGACAGGGACCTCCCTACGAGCAGTACTTC
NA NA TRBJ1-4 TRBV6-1 CASSESGRGEKLFF TGTGCCAGCAGTGAATCTGGCCGGGGTGAAAAACTGTTTTTT
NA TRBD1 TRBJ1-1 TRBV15 CATSRDRGTGATVGAFF TGTGCCACCAGCAGAGATCGCGGGACAGGGGCGACCGTCGGAGCTTTCTTT
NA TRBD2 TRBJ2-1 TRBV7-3 CASSPISGRAVNEQFF TGTGCCAGCAGCCCCATAAGCGGGAGGGCCGTTAATGAGCAGTTCTTC
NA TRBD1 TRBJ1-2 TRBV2 CASRGTGDNYGYTF TGTGCCAGCAGGGGGACAGGGGATAACTATGGCTACACCTTC
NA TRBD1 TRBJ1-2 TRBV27 CASSRTGAYGYTF TGTGCCAGCAGTCGGACAGGGGCCTATGGCTACACCTTC
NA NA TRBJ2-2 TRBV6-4 CASRGSVNTGELFF TGTGCCAGCAGGGGCTCAGTGAACACCGGGGAGCTGTTTTTT
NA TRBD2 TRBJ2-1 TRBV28 CASLIAGRSYNEQFF TGTGCCAGTCTAATAGCGGGACGCTCCTACAATGAGCAGTTCTTC
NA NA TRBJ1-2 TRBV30 CAWTMGGDYGYTF TGTGCCTGGACCATGGGGGGTGACTATGGCTACACCTTC
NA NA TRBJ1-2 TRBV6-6 CASSLGDPGQGYTF TGTGCCAGCTCACTTGGGGATCCAGGGCAGGGCTACACCTTC
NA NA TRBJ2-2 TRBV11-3 CASSLGLSTESGELFF TGTGCCAGCAGCTTAGGGTTATCAACCGAATCCGGGGAGCTGTTTTTT
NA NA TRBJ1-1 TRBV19 CASSPSWRGTEAFF TGTGCCAGTAGTCCGTCCTGGAGGGGTACTGAAGCTTTCTTT
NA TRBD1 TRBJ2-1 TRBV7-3 CASRPGQGANEQFF TGTGCCAGCAGGCCGGGACAGGGGGCGAATGAGCAGTTCTTC
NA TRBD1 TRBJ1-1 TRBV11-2 CASSPNSGTEHTEAFF TGTGCCAGCAGCCCGAACTCCGGGACAGAACACACTGAAGCTTTCTTT
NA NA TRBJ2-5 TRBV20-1 CSGRGETQYF TGCAGTGGCAGAGGGGAGACCCAGTACTTC
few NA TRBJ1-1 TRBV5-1 CASSLERTEYTEAFF TGCGCCAGCAGCTTGGAGCGGACAGAATACACTGAAGCTTTCTTT
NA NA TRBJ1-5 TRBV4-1 CASSQTLLGGSNQPQHF TGCGCCAGCAGCCAGACCCTCTTAGGGGGTAGCAATCAGCCCCAGCATTTT
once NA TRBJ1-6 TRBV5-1 CASSLDGSYNSPLHF TGCGCCAGCAGCTTGGACGGCTCCTATAATTCACCCCTCCACTTT
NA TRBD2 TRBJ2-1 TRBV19 CASMTSGSYNEQFF TGTGCCAGTATGACTAGCGGTTCCTACAATGAGCAGTTCTTC
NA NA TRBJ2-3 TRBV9 CASSSRDGTRGGDTQYF TGTGCCAGCAGCTCCCGAGATGGGACGAGAGGTGGCGATACGCAGTATTTT
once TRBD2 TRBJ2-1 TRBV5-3 CARLPRTSGLQDEQFF TGTGCCAGACTCCCAAGGACTAGCGGCCTCCAGGATGAGCAGTTCTTC
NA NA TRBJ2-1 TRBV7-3 CASSLMGAEQFF TGTGCCAGCAGCTTAATGGGGGCTGAGCAGTTCTTC
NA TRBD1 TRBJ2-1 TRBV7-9 CASSLAGTVNNEQFF TGTGCCAGCAGCTTAGCCGGGACAGTTAACAATGAGCAGTTCTTC
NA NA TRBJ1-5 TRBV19 CASSIYGNQPQHF TGTGCCAGTAGTATTTACGGAAATCAGCCCCAGCATTTT
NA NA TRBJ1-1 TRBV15 CATSQGGMNTEAFF TGTGCCACCAGTCAAGGAGGTATGAACACTGAAGCTTTCTTT
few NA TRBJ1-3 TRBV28 CASRSSGNTIYF TGTGCCAGCAGAAGCTCTGGAAACACCATATATTTT
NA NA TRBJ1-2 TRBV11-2 CASSLRGGYTF TGTGCCAGCAGCTTACGAGGTGGCTACACCTTC
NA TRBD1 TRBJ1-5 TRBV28 CASSTGGSSQPQHF TGTGCCAGCAGCACAGGGGGCTCGAGTCAGCCCCAGCATTTT
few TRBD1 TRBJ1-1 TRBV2 CASRRDRDTEAFF TGTGCCAGCAGGAGGGACAGGGACACTGAAGCTTTCTTT
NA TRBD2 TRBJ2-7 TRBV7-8 CASSLGTSGGYEQYF TGTGCCAGCAGCTTAGGGACTAGCGGGGGCTACGAGCAGTACTTC
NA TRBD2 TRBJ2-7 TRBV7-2 CASSLSPSGDSYEQYF TGTGCCAGCAGCTTATCCCCTAGCGGTGACTCCTACGAGCAGTACTTC
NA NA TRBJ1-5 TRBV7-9 CASSLEGGLNQPQHF TGTGCCAGCAGCTTAGAGGGCGGCTTGAATCAGCCCCAGCATTTT
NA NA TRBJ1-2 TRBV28 CASSLRGGGYTF TGTGCCAGCAGTTTAAGGGGGGGAGGCTACACCTTC
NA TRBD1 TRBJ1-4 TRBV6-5 CASRTTGGKLFF TGTGCCAGCAGAACGACAGGGGGAAAACTGTTTTTT
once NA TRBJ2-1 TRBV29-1 CSVGQVAGLYNEQFF TGCAGCGTGGGCCAAGTGGCAGGGCTATACAATGAGCAGTTCTTC
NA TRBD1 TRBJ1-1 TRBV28 CASSGRTGALNTEAFF TGTGCCAGCAGTGGGCGAACAGGGGCCCTGAACACTGAAGCTTTCTTT
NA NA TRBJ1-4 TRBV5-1 CASSIRPTQPEKLFF TGCGCCAGCAGCATCCGACCCACTCAACCTGAAAAACTGTTTTTT
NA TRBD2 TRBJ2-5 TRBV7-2 CASRRIAGAVLAQYF TGTGCCAGCAGACGTATAGCGGGAGCGGTCTTGGCCCAGTACTTC
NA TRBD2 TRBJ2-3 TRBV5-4 CASSYRLAGGSDTQYF TGTGCCAGCAGCTACCGACTAGCGGGAGGGTCGGATACGCAGTATTTT
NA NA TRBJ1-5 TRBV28 CASSFPKLRGKQPQHF TGTGCCAGCAGTTTTCCCAAACTACGGGGAAAGCAGCCCCAGCATTTT
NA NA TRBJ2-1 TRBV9 CASSVAGSFDEQFF TGTGCCAGCAGCGTAGCGGGGAGCTTCGATGAGCAGTTCTTC
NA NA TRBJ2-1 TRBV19 CASSLDSGSYNEQFF TGTGCCAGTAGTTTGGACAGTGGCTCCTACAATGAGCAGTTCTTC
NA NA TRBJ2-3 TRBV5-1 CASSYAGPRGTDTQYF TGCGCCAGCAGCTATGCGGGTCCTAGAGGCACAGATACGCAGTATTTT
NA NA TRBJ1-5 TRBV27 CASSLRRDQPQHF TGTGCCAGCAGTTTACGGAGGGATCAGCCCCAGCATTTT